The clone carrying this T cell receptor (beta chain) was detected many times. What it binds is not known. The data stem from a study of T cells in Graves' hyperthyroidism and ophthalmopathy. Study overall: Peripheral blood samples were taken at initial diagnosis, prior to any treatment.

CDR1 and CDR2 (germline): KGHSH, LQKENI. V lost 6 bases and J lost 5; bases outside the gene matches: 7. The CDR3 covers 15 residues. Diagnoses used clinical symptoms, serum thyroxine and TRAb, thyroid ultrasound and orbital computed tomography. Whole-study results and caveats: Using 13 V-J features, a model discriminated ophthalmopathy from stable hyperthyroidism.

Template material for amplifying TCR beta CDR3 regions consisted of RNA transcripts. Researchers ran a first-round RT-PCR on the TCR CDR3 using the HTBI primer set. TCRdb re-called the multiplex PCR reads with MiXCR, one entry per CDR3 protein. Of roughly 740,000 distinct CDR3 sequences detected, less than 20% appear once; the ten largest clones hold approximately 8.4%. This receptor was obtained from a young man with Graves' hyperthyroidism. V usage is TRBV18 and J usage is TRBJ1-6; 7 positions agree with TRBD1. Material: blood. CDR3 nucleotide sequence: TGTGCCAGCTCTGAGGGACAGTTTCATAATTCACCCCTCCACTTT. Translated, it gives CASSEGQFHNSPLHF.